This T cell receptor beta chain was obtained from a study of T cells in Graves' hyperthyroidism and ophthalmopathy. This clonotype was observed a handful of times. The CDR3 loop spans 15 amino acids. The V gene lost 5 bases and the J gene lost 5 bases, with 18 bases spanning the gap. Germline V CDR1 and CDR2: MNHNS, SASEGT. Regions amplified from RNA transcripts were the TCR beta CDR3 regions. A first-round RT-PCR of the TCR CDR3 used the HTBI primer set. Using its own MiXCR run on the multiplex PCR reads, TCRdb lists one record per CDR3 protein. The profile shows around 520,000 distinct CDR3 sequences, around 13% of them singletons.

This TCR was sampled from a middle-aged woman with Graves' hyperthyroidism. The chain joins TRBV6-1 to TRBJ1-1; D gene ambiguous. Input material: blood. As DNA, the CDR3 is TGTGCCAGCAGTTCCACAAACTCCCTGGGGACTGAAGCTTTCTTT. Encoded protein: CASSSTNSLGTEAFF.